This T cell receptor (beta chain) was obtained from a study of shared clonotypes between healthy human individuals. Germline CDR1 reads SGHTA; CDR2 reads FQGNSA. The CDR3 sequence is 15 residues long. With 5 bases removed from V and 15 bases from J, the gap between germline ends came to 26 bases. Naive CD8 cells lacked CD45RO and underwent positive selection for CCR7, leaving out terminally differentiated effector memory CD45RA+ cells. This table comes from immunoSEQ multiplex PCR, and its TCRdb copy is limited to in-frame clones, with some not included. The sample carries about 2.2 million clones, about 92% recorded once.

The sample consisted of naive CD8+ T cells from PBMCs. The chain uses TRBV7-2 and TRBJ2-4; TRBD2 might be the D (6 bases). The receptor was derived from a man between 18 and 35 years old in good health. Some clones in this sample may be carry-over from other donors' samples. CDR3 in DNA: TGTGCCAGCAGCCCCTGGATTACGGGGGAGCCCATTTTGTACTTC. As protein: CASSPWITGEPILYF. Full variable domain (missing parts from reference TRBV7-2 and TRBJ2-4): GAGVSQSPSNKVTEKGKDVELRCDPISGHTALYWYRQSLGQGLEFLIYFQGNSAPDKSGLPSDRFSAERTGGSVSTLTIQRTQQEDSAVYLCASSPWITGEPILYFGAGTRLSVL.